Listed below are T cell receptor beta chains from one sample, sequenced in a study of human T cells and chemical hapten exposure. TCRdb re-called the RACE reads through MiXCR, storing one row per CDR3 protein. The table records some 38,000 distinct CDR3 sequences, 9.5% of them present only once. The starting material was whole blood, obtained in connection with sensitization to the hapten diphenylcyclopropenone (DPC). The receptors were gathered from a man in his fifties with alopecia areata. Some clones in this sample may be carry-over from other donors' samples. CDR3s include the opening cysteine and the closing phenylalanine or tryptophan. Fields, in order: D gene, V gene, J gene, clone size, CDR3 protein, CDR3 DNA. The D gene is left open where the match is weak. Size is omitted from some rows. Given values are once, few, many or a class for expanded clones.

>NA|TRBV30|TRBJ1-1|many
CACAGNTEAFF
TGTGCCTGCGCGGGGAACACTGAAGCTTTCTTT
>NA|TRBV7-9|TRBJ2-6|many
CASSLRGSGANVLTF
TGTGCCAGCAGCTTACGGGGATCTGGGGCCAACGTCCTGACTTTC
>TRBD1|TRBV18|TRBJ2-3|many
CASSPTGGTFITDTQYF
TGTGCCAGCTCACCAACAGGGGGCACCTTTATCACAGATACGCAGTATTTT
>TRBD1|TRBV12-3/TRBV12-4|TRBJ2-7|few
CASSWDSHEQYF
TGTGCCAGCAGTTGGGACAGCCACGAGCAGTACTTC
>NA|TRBV29-1|TRBJ1-1|many
CSVELQAWSAEAFF
TGCAGCGTTGAATTACAAGCGTGGTCCGCTGAAGCTTTCTTT
>NA|TRBV28|TRBJ2-7|many
CASNSLTYEQYF
TGTGCCAGCAACTCGCTTACCTACGAGCAGTACTTC
>NA|TRBV7-2|TRBJ2-7|few
CASSLVWSASAEQYF
TGTGCCAGCAGCTTAGTGTGGTCGGCTAGCGCGGAGCAGTACTTC
>NA|TRBV11-2|TRBJ2-2|many
CASSPRQLNTGELFF
TGTGCCAGCAGCCCCCGACAGCTGAACACCGGGGAGCTGTTTTTT
>TRBD2|TRBV29-1|TRBJ2-7|NA
CRAGLGGYEQYF
TGCCGCGCGGGCCTGGGAGGGTACGAGCAGTACTTC
>TRBD2|TRBV18|TRBJ2-1|few
CASSPIRAGVSYNEQFF
TGTGCCAGCTCACCGATCCGAGCGGGAGTCTCCTACAATGAGCAGTTCTTC
>NA|TRBV29-1|TRBJ2-7|many
CSAGVPMTRRGSSYEQYF
TGCAGCGCAGGGGTACCCATGACACGGAGAGGGAGCTCCTACGAGCAGTACTTC
>NA|TRBV5-1|TRBJ2-3|NA
CASSVTSPSTDTQYF
TGCGCCAGCAGCGTGACAAGCCCTAGCACAGATACGCAGTATTTT
>NA|TRBV2|TRBJ2-2|many
CASKVVRTNTGELFF
TGTGCCAGCAAAGTTGTGCGTACGAACACCGGGGAGCTGTTTTTT
>NA|TRBV7-8|TRBJ2-2|few
CASSPTPGELFF
TGTGCCAGCAGCCCCACGCCCGGGGAGCTGTTTTTT
>TRBD2|TRBV24-1|TRBJ2-1|NA
CATSRSSGRAWEQFF
TGTGCCACCAGCCGTTCTAGCGGGAGGGCTTGGGAGCAGTTCTTC
>NA|TRBV28|TRBJ2-3|few
CASGSADTQYF
TGTGCCAGCGGTAGCGCGGATACGCAGTATTTT
>TRBD2|TRBV10-3|TRBJ2-3|many
CAISAGTSGRRTDTQYF
TGTGCCATCAGCGCCGGGACTAGCGGGAGAAGGACAGATACGCAGTATTTT
>NA|TRBV28|TRBJ1-1|few
CASSSGEKSNTEAFF
TGTGCCAGCAGTTCGGGGGAGAAGTCGAACACTGAAGCTTTCTTT
>TRBD1|TRBV5-1|TRBJ2-6|many
CASSSSGQGATGANVLTF
TGCGCCAGCAGTTCGTCGGGACAGGGGGCAACTGGGGCCAACGTCCTGACTTTC
>TRBD2|TRBV29-1|TRBJ2-2|few
CSVESYSGRTGELFF
TGCAGCGTTGAATCGTATAGCGGGCGCACCGGGGAGCTGTTTTTT
>NA|TRBV20-1|TRBJ1-5|few
CSASGGGNQPQHF
TGCAGTGCTAGCGGGGGCGGCAATCAGCCCCAGCATTTT
>NA|TRBV5-4|TRBJ2-1|many
CASSSPRGASATYNEQFF
TGTGCCAGCAGCTCCCCAAGGGGGGCTAGCGCCACCTACAATGAGCAGTTCTTC
>NA|TRBV4-1|TRBJ1-3|many
CASSPAGSVSGNTIYF
TGCGCCAGCAGCCCCGCCGGGAGCGTCTCTGGAAACACCATATATTTT
>TRBD1|TRBV2|TRBJ1-2|many
CASASKRGHSGYTF
TGTGCCAGCGCCTCAAAAAGGGGGCACAGTGGCTACACCTTC
>NA|TRBV6-6|TRBJ2-5|many
CASSPLQETQYF
TGTGCCAGCAGTCCCTTACAAGAGACCCAGTACTTC
>NA|TRBV7-2|TRBJ1-4|many
CASRTGLNEKLFF
TGTGCCAGCAGAACGGGGCTAAATGAAAAACTGTTTTTT
>NA|TRBV29-1|TRBJ2-1|few
CSQSRGKYNEQFF
TGCAGCCAGAGTAGGGGTAAATACAATGAGCAGTTCTTC
>TRBD1|TRBV12-3/TRBV12-4|TRBJ1-2|many
CASSLTGAYGYTF
TGTGCCAGCAGCCTGACAGGGGCGTATGGCTACACCTTC
>NA|TRBV28|TRBJ2-6|many
CASSRGGTAGANVLTF
TGTGCCAGCAGCAGGGGTGGAACGGCTGGGGCCAACGTCCTGACTTTC
>TRBD2|TRBV28|TRBJ2-3|NA
CASSPLLAGGMDTQYF
TGTGCCAGCAGTCCACTACTAGCGGGAGGGATGGATACGCAGTATTTT
>NA|TRBV28|TRBJ1-1|many
CASSPPVWDTEAFF
TGTGCCAGCAGCCCGCCGGTTTGGGACACTGAAGCTTTCTTT
>NA|TRBV12-3/TRBV12-4|TRBJ1-5|many
CASSLGGERQPQHF
TGTGCCAGCAGTTTAGGCGGGGAGCGGCAGCCCCAGCATTTT
>NA|TRBV12-3/TRBV12-4|TRBJ2-2|few
CASWPQTNTGELFF
TGTGCCAGCTGGCCCCAGACGAACACCGGGGAGCTGTTTTTT
>NA|TRBV5-6|TRBJ2-5|NA
CASSWARERATKGKETQYF
TGTGCCAGCAGCTGGGCCAGGGAGCGGGCTACCAAAGGGAAAGAGACCCAGTATTTC
>NA|TRBV20-1|TRBJ2-1|few
CSTGLNNEQFF
TGCAGTACCGGACTGAACAATGAGCAGTTCTTC
>NA|TRBV7-9|TRBJ1-1|many
CASSRMNTEAFF
TGTGCCAGCAGCCGTATGAACACTGAAGCTTTCTTT
>TRBD2|TRBV20-1|TRBJ2-3|many
CSASPRTRGTDTQYF
TGCAGTGCTAGTCCTCGGACTAGAGGCACAGATACGCAGTATTTT
>NA|TRBV7-9|TRBJ1-6|many
CASSPTRATYNSPLHF
TGTGCCAGCAGCCCCACTAGGGCCACCTATAATTCACCCCTCCACTTT
>TRBD2|TRBV2|TRBJ2-1|many
CASTQGASGTSEQFF
TGTGCCAGCACCCAAGGGGCTAGCGGGACGTCTGAGCAGTTCTTC
>NA|TRBV7-2|TRBJ2-1|NA
CASRPSSTEQFF
TGTGCCAGCAGACCATCTAGCACAGAGCAGTTCTTC
>NA|TRBV28|TRBJ1-2|NA
CASSPPGSYGYTF
TGTGCCAGCAGTCCCCCGGGGAGCTATGGCTACACCTTC
>TRBD1|TRBV5-1|TRBJ2-3|many
CASSQTPRGLGTDTQYF
TGCGCCAGCAGCCAAACCCCCAGGGGGCTTGGGACAGATACGCAGTATTTT
>NA|TRBV29-1|TRBJ1-4|many
CSVEAQGEKLFF
TGCAGCGTTGAAGCTCAAGGGGAAAAACTGTTTTTT
>NA|TRBV5-1|TRBJ2-7|few
CASSWGDEQYF
TGCGCCAGCAGTTGGGGGGACGAGCAGTACTTC
>NA|TRBV27|TRBJ1-1|many
CASSLKVGTEAFF
TGTGCCAGCAGTTTAAAGGTTGGCACTGAAGCTTTCTTT